This TCR beta chain was recovered during a study of blood T cell repertoires in COVID-19. At the level of the study: Samples of COVID-19 (acute and convalescent) were obtained from the United States, Italy and Spain. From T cells, B-cell-depleted T cells, or PBMCs came the material, which was cDNA or gDNA.

Under the authors' procedure: Estimates of nucleated cell counts were drawn from the amplification of reference gene primers. TCRdb's copy holds only in-frame clones and misses some; the assay was immunoSEQ multiplex PCR. The DNA was the basis for D and trimming; V, J and clone size are from that table. Altogether a few hundred thousand clones are present, 75% to 90% being singletons, with the ten largest covering just over 7%. The Seattle patients joined while their infection was active and were tracked longitudinally afterward. Germline V gene data show CDR1 as SNHLY and CDR2 as FYNNEI. The CDR3 totals 11 residues. Trimming shortened V by 2 bases and J by 12 bases, and 9 bases separated the two germline ends.

The genes are TRBV2 and TRBJ2-3; tentatively, D is TRBD2 (5 bases). The sequencing input was peripheral blood. The receptor was derived from a woman aged 55-69 years with COVID-19, enrolled during active disease. The CDR3 coding sequence is TGTGCCAGCAGTGAACACGGGGATCAGTATTTT. Amino acids: CASSEHGDQYF. The full variable domain, in which reference TRBV2 and TRBJ2-3 provide the parts outside the CDR3, is EPEVTQTPSHQVTQMGQEVILRCVPISNHLYFYWYRQILGQKVEFLVSFYNNEISEKSEIFDDQFSVERPDGSNFTLKIRSTKLEDSAMYFCASSEHGDQYFGPGTRLTVL.